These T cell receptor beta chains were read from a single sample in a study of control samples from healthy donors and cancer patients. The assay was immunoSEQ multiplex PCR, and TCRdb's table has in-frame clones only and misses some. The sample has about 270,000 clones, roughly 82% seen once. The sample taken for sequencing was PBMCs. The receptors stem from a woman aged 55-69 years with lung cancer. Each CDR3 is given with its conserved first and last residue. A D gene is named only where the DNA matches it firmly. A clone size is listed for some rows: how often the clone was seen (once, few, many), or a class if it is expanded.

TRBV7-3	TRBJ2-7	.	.	TGTGCCAGCAGCCCGCAAGTAAAGGGCGAGCAGTACTTC	CASSPQVKGEQYF
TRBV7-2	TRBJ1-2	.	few	TGTGCCAGCAGCTTATCGTCTACCGCCAACTATGGCTACACCTTC	CASSLSSTANYGYTF
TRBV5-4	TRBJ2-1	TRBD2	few	TGTGCCAGCAGCTTTGGGCTAGCGGGATCCTACAATGAGCAGTTCTTC	CASSFGLAGSYNEQFF
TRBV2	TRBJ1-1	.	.	TGTGCCAGCAGTCGGGACAAGATGAACACTGAAGCTTTCTTT	CASSRDKMNTEAFF
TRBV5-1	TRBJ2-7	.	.	TGCGCCAGCACCCATGGACAGCCATCCTACGAGCAGTACTTC	CASTHGQPSYEQYF
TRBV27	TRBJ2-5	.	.	TGTGCCAGCAGTTCCCGGGGGGAGACCCAGTACTTC	CASSSRGETQYF
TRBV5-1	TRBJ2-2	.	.	TGCGCCAGCAGCGTAGGGACCGGGACCGGGGAGCTGTTTTTT	CASSVGTGTGELFF
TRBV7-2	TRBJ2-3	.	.	TGTGCCAGCAGCTCCCAGGCCCGATACACAGATACGCAGTATTTT	CASSSQARYTDTQYF
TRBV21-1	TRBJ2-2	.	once	TGTGCCAGCAGCAAGGGGTTAGGTCTAGCGTTGAACACCGGGGAGCTGTTTTTT	CASSKGLGLALNTGELFF
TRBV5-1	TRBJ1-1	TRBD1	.	TGCGCCAGCAGCCGAGAAGGACAGGGGTTGAACACTGAAGCTTTCTTT	CASSREGQGLNTEAFF
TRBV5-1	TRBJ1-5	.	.	TGCGCCAGCAGCTTCGACAGTTCGGCCCCAGGTCAGCCCCAGCATTTT	CASSFDSSAPGQPQHF
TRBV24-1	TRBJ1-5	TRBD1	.	TGTGCCACCAGTGATGCCGGGACAGGGGGCAATCAGCCCCAGCATTTT	CATSDAGTGGNQPQHF
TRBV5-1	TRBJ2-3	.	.	TGCGCCAGCAGCTTGGGTTCCCTCCGGGAGACGCAGTATTTT	CASSLGSLRETQYF
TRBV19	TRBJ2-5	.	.	TGTGCCAGTAATCCGCAGACTTCCGGGGGAAAGGAGACCCAGTACTTC	CASNPQTSGGKETQYF
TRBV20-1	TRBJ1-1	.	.	TGCAGTGCTAGTGAGCAATATGAAGCTTTCTTT	CSASEQYEAFF
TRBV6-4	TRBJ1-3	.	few	TGTGCCACCAAGCCCAAGCCCCCGCGGGTCACCATATATTTT	CATKPKPPRVTIYF
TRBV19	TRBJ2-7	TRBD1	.	TGTGCCAGTAGTATAGCGGGCCAGGGGGACTACGAGCAGTACTTC	CASSIAGQGDYEQYF
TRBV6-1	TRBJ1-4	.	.	TGTGCCAGCAGTGAAGCGCGGGTTTATAATGAAAAACTGTTTTTT	CASSEARVYNEKLFF
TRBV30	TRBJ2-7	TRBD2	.	TGTGCCTGGAGTACCGCCCCGGGACTAGCGGGAGGGGTGGACGAGCAGTACTTC	CAWSTAPGLAGGVDEQYF
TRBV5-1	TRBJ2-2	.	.	TGCGCCAGCAGCCCAAGGTGGGGTTCCGGGGAGCTGTTTTTT	CASSPRWGSGELFF
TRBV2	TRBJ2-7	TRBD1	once	TGTGCCAGCAGACAGGGGAGCCACGAGCAGTACTTC	CASRQGSHEQYF
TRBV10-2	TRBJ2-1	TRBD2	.	TGCGCCAGCCTGTCTAGCGGGGTTCGGGATGAGCAGTTCTTC	CASLSSGVRDEQFF
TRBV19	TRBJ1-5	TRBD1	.	TGTGCCAGCAAACCGACAGGGGTGGCTCAGCCCCAGCATTTT	CASKPTGVAQPQHF
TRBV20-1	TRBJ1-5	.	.	TGCAGTGCTAGTCCCGGGACATCCGATCTTCGGCCCCAGCATTTT	CSASPGTSDLRPQHF
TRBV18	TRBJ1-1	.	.	TGTGCCAGCTCACCAGGGTCAGGGCGGATCGGAACTGAAGCTTTCTTT	CASSPGSGRIGTEAFF
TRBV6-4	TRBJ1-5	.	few	TGTGCCAGCAGTGACTCGCTAATGAGGGGGTATCAGCCCCAGCATTTT	CASSDSLMRGYQPQHF
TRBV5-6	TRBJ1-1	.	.	TGTGCCAGCAGCAATGAGGGATACGGCACTGAAGCTTTCTTT	CASSNEGYGTEAFF
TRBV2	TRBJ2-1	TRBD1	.	TGTGCCAGCGCAGGGGGCTACTACAATGAGCAGTTCTTC	CASAGGYYNEQFF
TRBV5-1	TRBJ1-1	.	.	TGCGCCAGCAGCTTGGCTGAAAACACTGAAGCTTTCTTT	CASSLAENTEAFF
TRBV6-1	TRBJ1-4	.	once	TGTGCCAGCAGTGAAGTTGGGGCATCTCCGCGGGAAAAACTGTTTTTT	CASSEVGASPREKLFF
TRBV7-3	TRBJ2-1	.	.	TGTGCCAGCAGCTTCCAGGGGACTGAGCAGTTCTTC	CASSFQGTEQFF
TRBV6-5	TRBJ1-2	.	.	TGTGCCAGCAGGACAGGAACTAACTATGGCTACACCTTC	CASRTGTNYGYTF
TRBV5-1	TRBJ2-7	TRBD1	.	TGCGCCAGCAGCCCGGCGGGACAGGTTATCTACGAGCAGTACTTC	CASSPAGQVIYEQYF
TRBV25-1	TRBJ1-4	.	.	TGTGCCAGCAGTGATGAAAAACTGTTTTTT	CASSDEKLFF
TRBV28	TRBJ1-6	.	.	TGTGCCAGCAGTTTATACAGGGCCGAAAATTCACCCCTCCACTTT	CASSLYRAENSPLHF
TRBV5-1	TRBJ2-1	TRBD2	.	TGCGCCAGCAGCTGGAGCGGGGGGGCCGGGAATGAGCAGTTCTTC	CASSWSGGAGNEQFF
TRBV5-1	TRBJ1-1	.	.	TGCGCCAGCAGCGAGAGGAGAGGGAGCCAGGCTGAAGCTTTCTTT	CASSERRGSQAEAFF
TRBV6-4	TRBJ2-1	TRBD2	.	TGTGCCAGCAGTGACCGTTTGGTGGCGGGGGGTTCCTACAATGAGCAGTTCTTC	CASSDRLVAGGSYNEQFF
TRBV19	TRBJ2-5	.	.	TGTGCCAGTAGTATGAACCCGGGGGAGACCCAGTACTTC	CASSMNPGETQYF
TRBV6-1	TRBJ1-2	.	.	TGTGCCAGCAGTGAAACGGCTCTCTTTGGCTACACCTTC	CASSETALFGYTF
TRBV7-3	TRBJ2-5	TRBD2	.	TGTGCCAGCAGCCGCGGGGGGGTACAAGAGACCCAGTACTTC	CASSRGGVQETQYF
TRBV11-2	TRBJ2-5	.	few	TGTGCCAGCAGCTTATGGAGAACGGAGACCCAGTACTTC	CASSLWRTETQYF
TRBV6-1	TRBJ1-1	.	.	TGTGCCAGCAGTGACCCGGGGGGCTCGACTGAAGCTTTCTTT	CASSDPGGSTEAFF
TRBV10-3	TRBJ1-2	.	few	TGTGCCATCAGTGAGTTTAGGGGGGAACTCTCTTATGGCTACACCTTC	CAISEFRGELSYGYTF